This entry is about one T cell receptor beta chain. Only in-frame clones appear in the TCRdb table, and some are missing; sequencing was by immunoSEQ multiplex PCR. The sample records approximately 65,000 clones, over 80% being singletons. This sample stems from a study of T cell changes during pregnancy in multiple sclerosis. Trimming pared 4 bases from V and 2 bases from J, leaving 8 bases between. CDR1 is SNHLY, CDR2 FYNNEI, per germline. This CDR3 is built from 14 residues. The sample was CD4+ T cells from peripheral blood mononuclear cells, taken in the first trimester of pregnancy. The V and J genes are TRBV2 and TRBJ2-2, with no clear D. This TCR derives from a female donor with multiple sclerosis, enrolled in a pregnancy study. In DNA form, the CDR3 reads TGTGCCAGCAGTGCGTCCAGAAACACCGGGGAGCTGTTTTTT. Amino acid sequence: CASSASRNTGELFF.